This TCR beta chain was documented in a study of T cell responses to AZD1222 COVID-19 vaccine. Across the whole study: It was second doses at about 4 or about 12 weeks that were pooled. Findings of the study overall: There were repertoire samples only from the period after the peak T cell response. Unmutated regions of variants are reportedly targeted by nearly half of spike-specific TCRs. Increases in Spike-specific TCR breadth and depth were seen after two AZD1222 doses.

The CDR3 runs to 12 residues. V was cut by 2 bases and J by 4 bases, with 4 bases left in between. Germline V CDR1 and CDR2: SGHRS, YFSETQ. Notes on this clone: Its antigen is not identified.

Measured with immunoSEQ multiplex PCR; TCRdb has only the in-frame clones, and not every one. Of 150,000 to 180,000 clones in the sample, 90% were seen once. The clonotype was recovered from an adult in good health. This specimen consisted of peripheral blood, obtained on day 0 of AZD1222 vaccination. The chain recombines TRBV5-1 with TRBJ1-3; D ambiguous. CDR3 in amino acids: CASSLQGNTIYF. In DNA, the CDR3 is TGCGCCAGCAGCTTACAAGGAAACACCATATATTTT.